These 32 T cell receptor beta chains share one sample of origin, sequenced in a study of T cell responses to AZD1222 COVID-19 vaccine (dated by TCRdb to about 2021). Receptors were amplified or captured by the immunoSEQ multiplex PCR assay. The table comes from immuneACCESS by way of TCRdb, which keeps in-frame sequences with V and J called. Part of the clones is missing from these tables; in studies checked, under half for an unresolved V gene and the rest for unknown reasons. This sample has some 110,000 clones in its table, and more than 75% of those were observed once. The ten largest clones take up about 3.3% of the sample. Interpreted using the paper, the time point label stands for: about 28 days (+/-7) after the second vaccine dose. Sequences were derived from peripheral blood, sampled 28 days after the second AZD1222 dose. These receptors were taken from an adult who received the AZD1222 COVID-19 vaccine.

This clone was counted a single time. V gene TRBV27 combines with J gene TRBJ1-2; 7 bases match TRBD1. The junction had 18 bases not matched to a gene; V was cut back by 5 bases and J by 0 bases. The CDR3 has 19 amino acids. Germline CDR1 MNHEY, CDR2 SMNVEV (reference sequence). This CDR3 reads CASSPEQGPALDTNYGYTF. The CDR3 coding sequence is TGTGCCAGCAGTCCAGAACAGGGGCCCGCACTTGATACTAACTATGGCTACACCTTC.

The V gene is TRBV5-6, the J gene TRBJ2-2; 13 nucleotides line up with TRBD2. Trimming took 4 bases from V and 6 from J; bases not matched to a gene: 9. Germline lookup yields CDR1 SGHDT and CDR2 YYEEEE. The CDR3 covers 17 residues. CDR3 residues: CASSPELTSGGSGELFF. Here the CDR3 DNA reads TGTGCCAGCAGCCCCGAGCTGACTAGCGGGGGGTCCGGGGAGCTGTTTTTT. The full variable domain, rest sourced from reference TRBV5-6 and TRBJ2-2, is DAGVTQSPTHLIKTRGQQVTLRCSPKSGHDTVSWYQQALGQGPQFIFQYYEEEERQRGNFPDRFSGHQFPNYSSELNVNALLLGDSALYLCASSPELTSGGSGELFFGEGSRLTVL.

V usage is TRBV28 and J usage is TRBJ1-2; D is possibly TRBD1 (6 bases). Germline V gene data show CDR1 as MDHEN and CDR2 as SYDVKM. Between the trimmed V and J ends, which lost 6 bases and 6 bases, there was a span of 17 bases. CDR3 size: 14 residues. The DNA for the CDR3 is TGTGCCAGCAGCCTCGGACAGTCTAGCGATGGCTACACCTTC. As protein: CASSLGQSSDGYTF.

This rearrangement joins TRBV4-3 to TRBJ1-6; tentative D call: TRBD1 (5 bases). In germline, CDR1 is LGHNA, CDR2 YSLEER. The V end was cut by 2 bases, the J end by 12 bases, with 11 bases between. The CDR3 length is 13 residues. The CDR3 region has the DNA TGCGCCAGCAGCCAAAGGGGACGGGGACCCCTCCACTTT. This translates into CASSQRGRGPLHF.

J is TRBJ2-2 and V is TRBV2; TRBD1 might be the D (6 bases). This CDR3 comprises 16 residues. V was cut by 0 bases and J by 6 bases, with 14 bases left in between. CDR1 and CDR2 from the germline V gene are SNHLY and FYNNEI. The CDR3 here is CASSEAKGGLAGELFF. The CDR3 DNA follows: TGTGCCAGCAGTGAAGCAAAAGGGGGTTTGGCCGGGGAGCTGTTTTTT.

This clone was seen a handful of times. The gene calls are TRBV18 and TRBJ2-1; tentative D call: TRBD1 (5 bases). This CDR3 has 13 residues. Trimming took 3 bases from V and 5 from J, leaving 8 bases between them. CDR1 and CDR2 from the germline V gene are KGHSH and LQKENI. The CDR3 is CASSPKGNNEQFF. In nucleotides, the CDR3 is TGTGCCAGCTCACCTAAGGGGAACAATGAGCAGTTCTTC.

Details on this clone: Other DNA sequences in the sample encode the same CDR3. CDR3 loop: CASSVDYPPNSPLHF. In nucleotides, the CDR3 is TGTGCCAGCAGCGTAGACTACCCCCCCAATTCACCCCTCCACTTT. The chain couples TRBV9 to TRBJ1-6; the D is unclear. V gave up 0 bases and J gave up 7 bases, with 11 bases separating them. Germline V gene lookup returns CDR1 SGDLS and CDR2 YYNGEE. The CDR3 is made up of 15 amino acids.

The chain couples TRBV30 to TRBJ1-1; D is uncertain. The CDR3 has 14 residues. Germline-derived CDR1 and CDR2 are GTSNPN and SVGIG (reference sequence). V was clipped by 2 bases and J by 4 bases, with 14 bases between them. CDR3 DNA sequence: TGTGCCTGGAGTCTACGGGCGGTAGGCACTGAAGCTTTCTTT. Protein: CAWSLRAVGTEAFF.

This sequence joins TRBV7-3 and TRBJ1-5, with a weak D call TRBD1 (6 bases). V was pared by 1 base and J by 7 bases, with 14 bases between. The CDR3 runs to 15 residues. Germline V gene sequence: CDR1 SGHTA, CDR2 FQGTGA. CDR3 DNA sequence: TGTGCCAGCAGCTTAAATGGCAGGGGAGACCAGCCCCAGCATTTT. Protein product: CASSLNGRGDQPQHF.

This chain connects TRBV18 to TRBJ2-5, with a tentative D call TRBD1 (6 bases). Germline V gene lookup returns CDR1 KGHSH and CDR2 LQKENI. This CDR3 is 14 amino acids long. V was pared by 3 bases and J by 2 bases, with 10 bases between. Written as DNA, the CDR3 is TGTGCCAGCTCACCCGGGACAAGACAAGAGACCCAGTACTTC. It is translated as CASSPGTRQETQYF.

This chain links TRBV7-3 with TRBJ2-2; D may be TRBD2 (5 bases). The ends were cut back, 2 bases at V and 2 bases at J, with 9 bases in the middle. CDR3 size: 15 residues. Per the germline V gene, CDR1 is SGHTA and CDR2 is FQGTGA. The CDR3 DNA is TGTGCCAGCAGCTTAGAACTAGACAACACCGGGGAGCTGTTTTTT. Translated: CASSLELDNTGELFF.

This rearrangement joins TRBV7-2 to TRBJ2-1, with 8 bases fitting TRBD2. V lost 4 bases, J lost 1 base, and 3 bases stayed unmatched. The CDR3 is made up of 15 amino acids. From germline, CDR1 is SGHTA and CDR2 FQGNSA. CDR3: CASSYSGSSYNEQFF. DNA of the CDR3: TGTGCCAGCAGCTACAGCGGGAGTTCCTACAATGAGCAGTTCTTC.

The CDR3 nucleotides read TGTGCCAGCAGTTATGAGAGTTTTGAGCAGTTCTTC. Its protein is CASSYESFEQFF. The chain couples TRBV6-5 to TRBJ2-1; D gene uncertain. The CDR3 runs 12 residues. Trimming took off 3 bases at V and 9 bases at J, with 9 bases between the two ends. CDR1 is MNHEY and CDR2 is SVGAGI in the germline V gene.

The V and J genes are TRBV18 and TRBJ2-1; D is undetermined. This CDR3 has 14 residues. V lost 5 bases and J lost 5, with 13 bases in between. CDR1 and CDR2 (germline): KGHSH, LQKENI. The CDR3 spells CASSSLSSHNEQFF. In DNA, the CDR3 is TGTGCCAGCTCATCCCTATCGTCGCACAATGAGCAGTTCTTC.

This clone is a singleton in its sample. V usage is TRBV12-5 and J usage is TRBJ1-2; TRBD1 might be the D (5 bases). This CDR3 spans 16 amino acids. Germline CDR1 reads LGHNT; CDR2 reads FRNRAP. Between the trimmed V and J ends, which lost 0 bases and 5 bases, there was a span of 16 bases. The CDR3 spells CASGLVPGGNIYGYTF. Written as DNA, the CDR3 is TGTGCTAGTGGTTTGGTACCCGGGGGGAATATTTATGGCTACACCTTC.

The chain couples TRBV12-3 or TRBV12-4 to TRBJ1-1; D is perhaps TRBD1 (5 bases). V was trimmed by 7 bases and J by 5 bases, leaving 11 bases between them. The CDR3 totals 12 residues. The CDR3 DNA follows: TGTGCCAGCATCACCGGGGGTACTGAAGCTTTCTTT. Its protein product is CASITGGTEAFF.

This chain connects TRBV29-1 to TRBJ1-2; D remains unclear. This CDR3 contains 13 residues. CDR1 and CDR2 (germline): SQVTM, ANQGSEA. Between the trimmed V and J ends, which lost 4 bases and 4 bases, there was a span of 13 bases. CDR3 DNA: TGCAGCGTTGGGTTCGGGGAGGTCTATGGCTACACCTTC. Its protein product is CSVGFGEVYGYTF. Combining the CDR3 with reference TRBV29-1 and TRBJ1-2 gives the whole variable domain SAVISQKPSRDICQRGTSLTIQCQVDSQVTMMFWYRQQPGQSLTLIATANQGSEATYESGFVIDKFPISRPNLTFSTLTVSNMSPEDSSIYLCSVGFGEVYGYTFGSGTRLTVV.

V gene TRBV15 combines with J gene TRBJ2-3; 11 nucleotides line up with TRBD2. This CDR3 contains 14 residues. Unmatched junction bases numbered 6, after V lost 8 bases and J lost 5 bases. Germline values: CDR1 LNHNV, CDR2 YYDKDF (reference sequence). The CDR3: CATLSGGAGDTQYF. The CDR3 DNA follows: TGTGCCACCCTTAGCGGGGGGGCCGGAGATACGCAGTATTTT.

The chain uses TRBV5-1 and TRBJ2-5; D not resolved. Trimming removed 6 bases from V and 1 base from J, with 13 bases in between. In germline, CDR1 is SGHRS, CDR2 YFSETQ. The CDR3 loop spans 14 amino acids. This CDR3 is CASNQAASQETQYF. The DNA for the CDR3 is TGCGCCAGCAACCAGGCGGCTTCCCAAGAGACCCAGTACTTC. Drawing the rest from reference TRBV5-1 and TRBJ2-5, the complete variable domain is KAGVTQTPRYLIKTRGQQVTLSCSPISGHRSVSWYQQTPGQGLQFLFEYFSETQRNKGNFPGRFSGRQFSNSRSEMNVSTLELGDSALYLCASNQAASQETQYFGPGTRLLVL.

This chain connects TRBV5-4 to TRBJ1-3; maybe TRBD1 (6 bases). CDR3 length equals 16 residues. V lost 6 bases, J lost 0 bases, and 16 bases lay in between. CDR1 is SGHNT and CDR2 is YYREEE in the germline V gene (reference sequence). The CDR3 loop is CASTLGGATSGNTIYF. DNA of the CDR3: TGTGCCAGCACCCTGGGGGGGGCGACCTCTGGAAACACCATATATTTT. Full variable domain (rest looked up from reference TRBV5-4 and TRBJ1-3): ETGVTQSPTHLIKTRGQQVTLRCSSQSGHNTVSWYQQALGQGPQFIFQYYREEENGRGNFPPRFSGLQFPNYSSELNVNALELDDSALYLCASTLGGATSGNTIYFGEGSWLTVV.

The chain recombines TRBV9 with TRBJ2-5; 14 positions agree with TRBD2. V lost 0 bases, J lost 4 bases, and 11 bases stayed unmatched. Germline lookup yields CDR1 SGDLS and CDR2 YYNGEE. CDR3 length: 19 residues. CDR3 region: CASSVAGGPGLAGAETQYF. The CDR3 DNA follows: TGTGCCAGCAGCGTAGCCGGGGGACCGGGACTAGCGGGAGCAGAGACCCAGTACTTC. Filled out from reference TRBV9 and TRBJ2-5, the complete variable domain reads DSGVTQTPKHLITATGQRVTLRCSPRSGDLSVYWYQQSLDQGLQFLIQYYNGEERAKGNILERFSAQQFPDLHSELNLSSLELGDSALYFCASSVAGGPGLAGAETQYFGPGTRLLVL.

The V call is TRBV5-5, the J call TRBJ2-3, with D tentatively TRBD1 (5 bases). CDR3 length: 15 residues. The germline V and J ends were trimmed by 3 bases and 1 base, with 12 bases remaining between them. Germline V lookup: CDR1 SGHKS, CDR2 YYEKEE (reference sequence). The CDR3 DNA is TGTGCCAGCAGCTACCAGGGCGCGGGCACAGATACGCAGTATTTT. It is translated as CASSYQGAGTDTQYF.

This chain links TRBV28 with TRBJ2-5; 10 nucleotides align to TRBD2. Germline lookup yields CDR1 MDHEN and CDR2 SYDVKM. V lost 6 bases and J lost 3; bases outside the gene matches: 13. The length of the CDR3 is 17 residues. CDR3 coding DNA: TGTGCCAGCAGCCCCCTTTCTAGCGGGGGCCGGGAAGAGACCCAGTACTTC. It codes for CASSPLSSGGREETQYF.

The chain combines TRBV10-3 with TRBJ1-4; possible D gene TRBD1, 6 bases. The CDR3 spans 14 residues. Germline CDR1 and CDR2: ENHRY and SYGVKD. Trimming stripped 8 bases from V and 7 bases from J, with 17 bases between. Written as DNA, the CDR3 is TGTGCCATCGGTACAGGGAGCTTGAGTGAAAAACTGTTTTTT. Translated, it gives CAIGTGSLSEKLFF.

The chain links TRBV6-4 to TRBJ2-3; D remains unclear. CDR1 is MRHNA, CDR2 SNTAGT, per germline. Trimming removed 0 bases from V and 4 bases from J, with 14 bases in between. The CDR3 contains 16 residues. CDR3 sequence reads: CASSDSVGSSSDTQYF. The CDR3, as DNA: TGTGCCAGCAGTGACTCTGTAGGATCTTCATCAGATACGCAGTATTTT.

The chain has TRBV6-1 and TRBJ1-1, with 7 nucleotides matching TRBD1. V shed 4 bases, J shed 4 bases, and the junction held 12 bases outside the gene matches. The CDR3 consists of 16 residues. In germline, CDR1 is MNHNS, CDR2 SASEGT. As DNA, the CDR3 is TGTGCCAGCAGTGTTAGCCGACAGGGCCGAGGCACTGAAGCTTTCTTT. Amino acid sequence: CASSVSRQGRGTEAFF.

V usage is TRBV6-5 and J usage is TRBJ1-6; D may be TRBD1 (5 bases). Germline V CDR1 and CDR2: MNHEY, SVGAGI. The length of the CDR3 is 14 residues. With 10 bases removed from V and 5 bases from J, the gap between germline ends came to 15 bases. CDR3 sequence reads: CATTTAGHNSPLHF. CDR3 sequence (DNA): TGTGCCACCACAACGGCGGGGCATAATTCACCCCTCCACTTT.

This clone was recorded a few times. The rearrangement links TRBV7-9 to TRBJ1-1, with D hard to call. Trimming cost V 3 bases and J 0 bases, with 8 bases left between them. This CDR3 is 14 amino acids long. Germline V gives CDR1 SEHNR, CDR2 FQNEAQ (reference sequence). CDR3 loop: CASSFSTVNTEAFF. In nucleotides, the CDR3 is TGTGCCAGCAGCTTCAGTACAGTGAACACTGAAGCTTTCTTT.

The chain uses TRBV28 and TRBJ1-5; maybe TRBD1 (5 bases). This CDR3 contains 17 residues. Trimming took off 4 bases at V and 4 bases at J, with 20 bases between the two ends. Per germline, CDR1 MDHEN and CDR2 SYDVKM. The CDR3 nucleotides are TGTGCCAGCAGTTCTAGGGGTTGGGGAGATAGGAATCAGCCCCAGCATTTT. It translates to CASSSRGWGDRNQPQHF. The complete variable domain, with remaining parts taken from reference TRBV28 and TRBJ1-5, reads DVKVTQSSRYLVKRTGEKVFLECVQDMDHENMFWYRQDPGLGLRLIYFSYDVKMKEKGDIPEGYSVSREKKERFSLILESASTNQTSMYLCASSSRGWGDRNQPQHFGDGTRLSIL.

The gene calls are TRBV18 and TRBJ2-1; possibly TRBD1 or TRBD2 for D (5 bases each). Germline CDR1 and CDR2: KGHSH and LQKENI. The CDR3 extends over 16 amino acids. Deletions cut 0 bases from V and 6 bases from J, with 15 bases between. CDR3 coding DNA: TGTGCCAGCTCACCACCTTCTGGGGTGGGGACCAATGAGCAGTTCTTC. Residues: CASSPPSGVGTNEQFF. Full variable domain (remainder filled in from reference TRBV18 and TRBJ2-1): NAGVMQNPRHLVRRRGQEARLRCSPMKGHSHVYWYRQLPEEGLKFMVYLQKENIIDESGMPKERFSAEFPKEGPSILRIQQVVRGDSAAYFCASSPPSGVGTNEQFFGPGTRLTVL.

CDR3 amino acids: CASSELTPGQGVVYTF. CDR3 sequence (DNA): TGTGCCAGCAGTGAATTAACCCCCGGACAGGGAGTAGTCTACACCTTC. This chain connects TRBV25-1 to TRBJ1-2, with 8 bases matching TRBD1. The CDR3 is made up of 16 amino acids. V lost 1 base to trimming and J lost 10 bases; unmatched junction nucleotides: 14. Germline values: CDR1 MGHDK, CDR2 SYGVNS.

This chain links TRBV18 with TRBJ1-1; unclear D gene. Trimming pared 4 bases from V and 1 base from J, leaving 7 bases between. This CDR3 is 13 amino acids long. The germline gives CDR1 KGHSH, CDR2 LQKENI. In DNA form, the CDR3 reads TGTGCCAGCTCACGGTCAGGGAACACTGAAGCTTTCTTT. It translates to CASSRSGNTEAFF.